This TCR beta chain was documented in a study of spatial heterogeneity in lung cancer. Background on the study: Correlation of TCR transcript counts in tumor regions with a T cell module score from matched bulk RNA-seq was strong. General study findings and limits: Expanded alpha and beta TCR counts within tumors tracked tumor mutation counts.

The V end was cut by 3 bases, the J end by 8 bases, with 16 bases between. In germline, CDR1 is MNHNS, CDR2 SASEGT. CDR3 length: 14 amino acids. Each CDR3 protein is one row after TCRdb ran MiXCR on the 5' RACE reads. This table holds some 700 distinct CDR3 sequences, 10% to 12% found once. Relative to its sample, this clonotype is medium-sized (0.01 to 0.1%). Its specificity is unknown. The library was built for alpha chains, so this beta chain is an off-target read and its size means little. Specified time point: sample taken at primary tumor resection. The receptor's source is a female donor with early-stage non-small cell lung cancer. The sequencing used lung tumor tissue, collected at surgery. This chain connects TRBV6-1 to TRBJ1-1, with D possibly being TRBD1 (5 bases). The CDR3 protein is CASSDGVVGAEAFF. The CDR3 nucleotides read TGTGCCAGCAGTGATGGGGTTGTAGGGGCGGAAGCTTTCTTT.